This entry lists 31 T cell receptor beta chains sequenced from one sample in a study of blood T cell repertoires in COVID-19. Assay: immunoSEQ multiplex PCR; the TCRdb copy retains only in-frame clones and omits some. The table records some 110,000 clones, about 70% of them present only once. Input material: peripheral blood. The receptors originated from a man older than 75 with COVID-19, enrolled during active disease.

The chain's CDR3 is CASSSRGSTEAFF. In DNA form, the CDR3 reads TGCGCCAGCAGCAGCAGGGGTTCCACTGAAGCTTTCTTT. This rearrangement joins TRBV5-1 to TRBJ1-1, with D possibly being TRBD1 (6 bases). Germline V lookup: CDR1 SGHRS, CDR2 YFSETQ. The CDR3 consists of 13 residues. With 4 bases removed from V and 4 bases from J, the gap between germline ends came to 11 bases.

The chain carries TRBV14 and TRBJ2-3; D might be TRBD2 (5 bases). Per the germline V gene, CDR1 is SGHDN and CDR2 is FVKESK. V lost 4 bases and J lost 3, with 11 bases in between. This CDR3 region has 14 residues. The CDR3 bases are TGTGCCAGCAGCCGAGGACTTGTTACAGATACGCAGTATTTT. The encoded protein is CASSRGLVTDTQYF.

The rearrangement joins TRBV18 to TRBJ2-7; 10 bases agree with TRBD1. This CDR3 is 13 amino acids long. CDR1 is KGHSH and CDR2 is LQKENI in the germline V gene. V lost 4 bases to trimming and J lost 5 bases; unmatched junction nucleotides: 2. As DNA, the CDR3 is TGTGCCAGCTCACGGACAGGGGGGAACGAGCAGTACTTC. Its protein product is CASSRTGGNEQYF.

The CDR3 is CASSQGLNTGTGSNEQFF. CDR3 nucleotides: TGTGCCAGCAGCCAAGGGCTAAATACCGGGACCGGGAGCAATGAGCAGTTCTTC. The chain employs TRBV4-2 and TRBJ2-1; D possibly corresponds to TRBD2 (6 bases). The CDR3 covers 18 residues. Germline loops: CDR1 LGHNA, CDR2 YNFKEQ. Trimming shortened V by 1 base and J by 6 bases, and 22 bases separated the two germline ends.

Here the CDR3 reads CATGDRQGNNEQFF. As DNA, the CDR3 is TGTGCCACCGGAGACAGGCAGGGTAACAATGAGCAGTTCTTC. This rearrangement joins TRBV24-1 to TRBJ2-1; perhaps TRBD1 as D (6 bases). V lost 9 bases, J lost 5 bases, and 16 bases lay in between. CDR1 is KGHDR, CDR2 SFDVKD, per germline. This CDR3 region has 14 residues.

DNA for the CDR3: TGTGCCAGCAGCTTAGAATTCGCAGATACGCAGTATTTT. It encodes CASSLEFADTQYF. The chain employs TRBV7-2 and TRBJ2-3; no definite D call. Germline-derived CDR1 and CDR2 are SGHTA and FQGNSA. V shed 1 base and J shed 4 bases, with 6 bases lying between them. The CDR3 is 13 amino acids.

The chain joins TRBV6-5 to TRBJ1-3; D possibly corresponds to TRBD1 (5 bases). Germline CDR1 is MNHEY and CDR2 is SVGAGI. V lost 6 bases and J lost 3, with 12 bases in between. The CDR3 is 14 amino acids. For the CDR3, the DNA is TGTGCCAGCAGATATGGGGGACTTGGAAACACCATATATTTT. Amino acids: CASRYGGLGNTIYF.

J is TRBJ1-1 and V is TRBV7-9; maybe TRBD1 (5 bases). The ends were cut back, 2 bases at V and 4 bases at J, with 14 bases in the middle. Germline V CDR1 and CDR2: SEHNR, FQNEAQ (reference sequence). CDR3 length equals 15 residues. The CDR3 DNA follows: TGTGCCAGCAGCTTACTCGGGACTGTGGGCACTGAAGCTTTCTTT. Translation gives CASSLLGTVGTEAFF.

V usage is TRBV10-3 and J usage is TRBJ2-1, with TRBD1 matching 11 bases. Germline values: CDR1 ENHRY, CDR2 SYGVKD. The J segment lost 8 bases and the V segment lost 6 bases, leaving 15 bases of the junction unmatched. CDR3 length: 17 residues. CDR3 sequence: CAISRTGGANMGDEQFF. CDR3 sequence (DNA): TGTGCCATCAGCAGGACAGGGGGCGCGAATATGGGAGATGAGCAGTTCTTC.

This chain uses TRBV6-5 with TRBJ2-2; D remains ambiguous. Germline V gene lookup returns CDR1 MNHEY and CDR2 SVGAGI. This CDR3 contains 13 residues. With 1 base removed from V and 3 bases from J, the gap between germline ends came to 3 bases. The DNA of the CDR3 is TGTGCCAGCAGTTACTTCTACACCGGGGAGCTGTTTTTT. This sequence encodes CASSYFYTGELFF.

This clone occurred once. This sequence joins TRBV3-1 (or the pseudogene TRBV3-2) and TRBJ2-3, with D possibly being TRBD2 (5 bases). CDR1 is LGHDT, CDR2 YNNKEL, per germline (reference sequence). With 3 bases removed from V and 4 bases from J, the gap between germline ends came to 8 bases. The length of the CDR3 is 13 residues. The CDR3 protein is CASSQEAADTQYF. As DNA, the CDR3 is TGTGCCAGCAGCCAGGAGGCAGCAGATACGCAGTATTTT.

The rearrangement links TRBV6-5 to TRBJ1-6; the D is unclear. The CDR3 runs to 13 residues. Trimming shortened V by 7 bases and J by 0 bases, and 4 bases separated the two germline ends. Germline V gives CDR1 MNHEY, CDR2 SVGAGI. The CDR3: CASKSSYNSPLHF. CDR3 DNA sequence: TGTGCCAGCAAGAGCTCCTATAATTCACCCCTCCACTTT.

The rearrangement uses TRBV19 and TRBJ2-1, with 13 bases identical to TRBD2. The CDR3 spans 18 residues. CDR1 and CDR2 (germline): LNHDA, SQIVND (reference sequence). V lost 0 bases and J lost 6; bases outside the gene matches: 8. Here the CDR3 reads CASSIDALRTSGSNEQFF. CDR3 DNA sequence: TGTGCCAGTAGTATAGATGCTCTTAGGACTAGCGGGAGCAATGAGCAGTTCTTC. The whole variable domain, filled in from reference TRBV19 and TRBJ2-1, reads DGGITQSPKYLFRKEGQNVTLSCEQNLNHDAMYWYRQDPGQGLRLIYYSQIVNDFQKGDIAEGYSVSREKKESFPLTVTSAQKNPTAFYLCASSIDALRTSGSNEQFFGPGTRLTVL.

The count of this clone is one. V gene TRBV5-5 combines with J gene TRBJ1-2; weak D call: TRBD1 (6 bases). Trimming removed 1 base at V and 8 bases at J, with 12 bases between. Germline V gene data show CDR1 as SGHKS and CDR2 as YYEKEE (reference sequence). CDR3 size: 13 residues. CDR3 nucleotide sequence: TGTGCCAGCAGCTTGTCAGGGGAGGGCGGCTACACCTTC. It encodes CASSLSGEGGYTF.

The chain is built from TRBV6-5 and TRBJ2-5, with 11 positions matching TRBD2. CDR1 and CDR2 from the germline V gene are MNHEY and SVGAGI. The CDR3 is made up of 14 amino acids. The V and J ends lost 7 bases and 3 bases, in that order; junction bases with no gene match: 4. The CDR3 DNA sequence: TGTGCCAGCAATAAGGGACTAGCGGAAGAGACCCAGTACTTC. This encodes CASNKGLAEETQYF.

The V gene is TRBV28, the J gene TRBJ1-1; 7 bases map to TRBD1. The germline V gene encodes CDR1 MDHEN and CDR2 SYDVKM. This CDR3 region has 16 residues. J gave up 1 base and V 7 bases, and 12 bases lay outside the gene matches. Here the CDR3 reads CASNPPRGGRNTEAFF. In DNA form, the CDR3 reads TGTGCCAGCAACCCTCCCCGAGGGGGCAGGAACACTGAAGCTTTCTTT. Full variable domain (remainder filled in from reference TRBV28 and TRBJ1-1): DVKVTQSSRYLVKRTGEKVFLECVQDMDHENMFWYRQDPGLGLRLIYFSYDVKMKEKGDIPEGYSVSREKKERFSLILESASTNQTSMYLCASNPPRGGRNTEAFFGQGTRLTVV.

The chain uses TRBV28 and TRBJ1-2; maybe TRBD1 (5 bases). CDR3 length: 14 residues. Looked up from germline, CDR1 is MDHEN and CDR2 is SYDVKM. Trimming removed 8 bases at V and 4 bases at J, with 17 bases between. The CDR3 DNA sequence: TGTGCCAGCTCAAAGGGGCAGTTATCCTATGGCTACACCTTC. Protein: CASSKGQLSYGYTF.

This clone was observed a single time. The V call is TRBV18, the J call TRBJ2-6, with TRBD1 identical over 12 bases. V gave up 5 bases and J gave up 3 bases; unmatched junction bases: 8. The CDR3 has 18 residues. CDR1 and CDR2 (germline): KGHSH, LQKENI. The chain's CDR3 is CASSAGTGGADGANVLTF. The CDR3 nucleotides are TGTGCCAGCTCAGCTGGGACAGGGGGCGCGGATGGGGCCAACGTCCTGACTTTC. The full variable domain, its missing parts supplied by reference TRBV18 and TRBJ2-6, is NAGVMQNPRHLVRRRGQEARLRCSPMKGHSHVYWYRQLPEEGLKFMVYLQKENIIDESGMPKERFSAEFPKEGPSILRIQQVVRGDSAAYFCASSAGTGGADGANVLTFGAGSRLTVL.

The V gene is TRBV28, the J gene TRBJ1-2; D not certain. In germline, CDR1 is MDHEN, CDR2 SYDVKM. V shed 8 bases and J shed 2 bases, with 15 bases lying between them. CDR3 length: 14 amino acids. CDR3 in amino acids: CASRPNPGNYGYTF. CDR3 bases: TGTGCCAGCCGCCCTAACCCGGGAAACTATGGCTACACCTTC.

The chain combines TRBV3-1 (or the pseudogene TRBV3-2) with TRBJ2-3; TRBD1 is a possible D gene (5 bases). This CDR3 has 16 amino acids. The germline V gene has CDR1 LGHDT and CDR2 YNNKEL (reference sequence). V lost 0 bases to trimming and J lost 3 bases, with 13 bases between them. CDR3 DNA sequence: TGTGCCAGCAGCCAAGATCGGTCAGGGTTAACAGATACGCAGTATTTT. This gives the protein CASSQDRSGLTDTQYF.

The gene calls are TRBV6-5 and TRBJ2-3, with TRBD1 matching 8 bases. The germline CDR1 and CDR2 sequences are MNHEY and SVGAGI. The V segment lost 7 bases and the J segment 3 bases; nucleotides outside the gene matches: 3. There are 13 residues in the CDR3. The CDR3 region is CASKDRVTDTQYF. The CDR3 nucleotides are TGTGCCAGCAAGGACAGGGTGACAGATACGCAGTATTTT.

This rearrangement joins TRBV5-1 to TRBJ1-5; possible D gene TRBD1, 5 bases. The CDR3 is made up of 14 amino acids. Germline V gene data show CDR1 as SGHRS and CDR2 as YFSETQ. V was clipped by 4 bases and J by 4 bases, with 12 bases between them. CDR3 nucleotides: TGCGCCAGCAGCCCCTCACGGGGGAATCAGCCCCAGCATTTT. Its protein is CASSPSRGNQPQHF.

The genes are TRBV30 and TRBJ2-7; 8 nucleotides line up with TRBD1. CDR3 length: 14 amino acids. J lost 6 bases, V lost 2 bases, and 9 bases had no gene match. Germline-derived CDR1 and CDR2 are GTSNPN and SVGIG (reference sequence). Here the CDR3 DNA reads TGTGCCTGGAGTCAACAGGGGGGTAGGGTCGAGCAGTACTTC. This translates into CAWSQQGGRVEQYF. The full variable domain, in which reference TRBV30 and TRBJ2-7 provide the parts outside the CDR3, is SQTIHQWPATLVQPVGSPLSLECTVEGTSNPNLYWYRQAAGRGLQLLFYSVGIGQISSEVPQNLSASRPQDRQFILSSKKLLLSDSGFYLCAWSQQGGRVEQYFGPGTRLTVT.

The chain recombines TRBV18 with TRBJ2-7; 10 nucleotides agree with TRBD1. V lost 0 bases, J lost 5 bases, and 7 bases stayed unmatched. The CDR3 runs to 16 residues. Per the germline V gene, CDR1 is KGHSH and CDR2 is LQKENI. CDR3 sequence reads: CASSPPGQGIRNEQYF. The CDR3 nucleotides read TGTGCCAGCTCACCACCGGGACAGGGGATCCGGAACGAGCAGTACTTC.

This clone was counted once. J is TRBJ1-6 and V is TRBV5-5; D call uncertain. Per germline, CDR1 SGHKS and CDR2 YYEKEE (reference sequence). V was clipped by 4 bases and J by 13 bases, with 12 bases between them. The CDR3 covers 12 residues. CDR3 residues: CASSEEVGPLHF. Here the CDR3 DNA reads TGTGCCAGCAGCGAGGAGGTGGGGCCCCTCCACTTT.

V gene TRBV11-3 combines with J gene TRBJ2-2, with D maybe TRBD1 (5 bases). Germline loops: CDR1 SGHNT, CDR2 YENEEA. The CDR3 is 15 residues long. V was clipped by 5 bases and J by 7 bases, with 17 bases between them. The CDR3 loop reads CASSDGAMFGGELFF. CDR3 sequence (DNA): TGTGCCAGCAGCGATGGGGCCATGTTTGGCGGGGAGCTGTTTTTT.

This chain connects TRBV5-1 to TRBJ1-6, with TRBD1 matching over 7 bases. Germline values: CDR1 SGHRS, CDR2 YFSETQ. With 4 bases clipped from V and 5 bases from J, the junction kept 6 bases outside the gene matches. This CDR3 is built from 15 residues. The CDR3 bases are TGCGCCAGCAGCCGACAGGGCCTGAATAATTCACCCCTCCACTTT. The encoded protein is CASSRQGLNNSPLHF.

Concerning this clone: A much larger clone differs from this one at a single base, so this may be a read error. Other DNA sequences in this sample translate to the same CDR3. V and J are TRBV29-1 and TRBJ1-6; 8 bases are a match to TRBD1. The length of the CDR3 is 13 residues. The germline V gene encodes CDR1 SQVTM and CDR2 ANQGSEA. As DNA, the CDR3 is TGCAGCGTTGCGGGACAGGAGAATTCGCCCCTCCACTTT. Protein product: CSVAGQENSPLHF.

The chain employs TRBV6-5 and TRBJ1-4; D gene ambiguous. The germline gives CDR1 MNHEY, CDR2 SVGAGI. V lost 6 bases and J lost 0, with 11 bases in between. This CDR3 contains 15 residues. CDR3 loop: CASRVTPATNEKLFF. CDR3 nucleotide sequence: TGTGCCAGCAGGGTTACACCAGCAACTAATGAAAAACTGTTTTTT.

This chain's CDR3 is CASTGRLNEKLFF. CDR3 in DNA: TGTGCCAGCACCGGGAGGCTAAATGAAAAACTGTTTTTT. The V gene is TRBV27, the J gene TRBJ1-4; D remains unclear. V gave up 7 bases and J gave up 5 bases, with 11 bases separating them. The CDR3 has 13 amino acids. Germline V gene lookup returns CDR1 MNHEY and CDR2 SMNVEV (reference sequence).

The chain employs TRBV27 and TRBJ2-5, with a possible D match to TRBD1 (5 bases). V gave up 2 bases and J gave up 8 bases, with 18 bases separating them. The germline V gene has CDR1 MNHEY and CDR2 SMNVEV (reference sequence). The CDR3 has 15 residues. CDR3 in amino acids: CASSLKGKAPDTQYF. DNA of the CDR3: TGTGCCAGCAGTTTAAAGGGGAAGGCGCCGGATACCCAGTACTTC.